This TCR beta chain stems from a study of T cell repertoires in cytomegalovirus infection. Notes on the study in general: Accumulated public TCR beta family frequency recognized individuals carrying CMV together with the relevant HLA.

V dropped 5 bases and J dropped 4 bases, with 21 bases sitting between them. CDR3 length: 16 amino acids. Germline CDR1 reads MNHEY; CDR2 reads SVGAGI. This clonotype was detected once. Antigen specificity is unknown. TCRdb processed the reads anew with MiXCR; each CDR3 protein has one entry. This sample yields more than 300,000 distinct CDR3 sequences, of which 34% are seen a single time; about 13% belongs to the top ten. Material: cultured PBMCs, obtained from culture after CMV antigen stimulation. The V call is TRBV6-5, the J call TRBJ2-7; D ambiguous. The receptor's source is a human donor in good health (CMV status not recorded). Some clones in this sample may be carry-over from other donors' samples. CDR3 sequence (DNA): TGTGCCAGCAGTAAGATATCCGACGGATTTCATTACGAGCAGTACTTC. This sequence encodes CASSKISDGFHYEQYF.